Reported below is one TCR beta chain. Antigen specificity is unknown. Germline-derived CDR1 and CDR2 are SGHTA and FQGNSA. The CDR3 loop spans 16 amino acids. Trimming stripped 5 bases from V and 0 bases from J, with 14 bases between. This sample was included in a study of cytomegalovirus exposure and HLA in healthy donors. Method: immunoSEQ multiplex PCR; TCRdb's copy keeps in-frame clones and lacks some. The sample carries tens of thousands of clones, more than 85% recorded once. Study results and caveats: It was found in a later analysis that first-cohort TCR clusters tended to co-occur in the 100 to 150 validation repertoires. Among TCR beta chains, those listed as cytomegalovirus-associated numbered over 150. Reports described diagnosis of cytomegalovirus status by the classifier as highly specific and sensitive.

The receptor comes from a woman younger than 30 in good health and CMV-seronegative. The chain is built from TRBV7-2 and TRBJ2-1, with a possible D match to TRBD1 (6 bases). Sequenced material: PBMCs. The CDR3 here is CASSPFLDSSYNEQFF. The DNA for the CDR3 is TGTGCCAGCAGCCCCTTCCTGGACAGCTCCTACAATGAGCAGTTCTTC.